One and the same sample provided the 4 T cell receptor beta chains below, sequenced in a study of blood T cell repertoires in COVID-19. Libraries were prepared by immunoSEQ multiplex PCR; TCRdb keeps only in-frame clonotypes and omits some of them. This table holds 100,000 to 150,000 clones, approximately 74% found once. The sequenced material came from peripheral blood. The receptors originated from a man in his 60s with acute or convalescent COVID-19.

The chain uses TRBV5-6 and TRBJ1-5, with D perhaps TRBD1 (5 bases). V shed 0 bases and J shed 6 bases, with 10 bases lying between them. The V gene's germline CDR1 is SGHDT and CDR2 YYEEEE. CDR3 length: 14 amino acids. The CDR3 loop is CASSLVGGGQPQHF. DNA of the CDR3: TGTGCCAGCAGCTTGGTTGGGGGGGGTCAGCCCCAGCATTTT. The full variable domain, with the rest looked up from reference TRBV5-6 and TRBJ1-5, is DAGVTQSPTHLIKTRGQQVTLRCSPKSGHDTVSWYQQALGQGPQFIFQYYEEEERQRGNFPDRFSGHQFPNYSSELNVNALLLGDSALYLCASSLVGGGQPQHFGDGTRLSIL.

The J gene is TRBJ2-7, the V gene TRBV7-2; TRBD2 might be the D (7 bases). Trimming cost V 3 bases and J 6 bases, with 12 bases left between them. Germline V lookup: CDR1 SGHTA, CDR2 FQGNSA. The CDR3 extends over 13 amino acids. The CDR3 sequence: CASSFGGGTEQYF. As DNA, the CDR3 is TGTGCCAGCAGCTTTGGCGGGGGCACCGAGCAGTACTTC.

The V and J genes are TRBV19 and TRBJ1-5; D remains unclear. The germline gives CDR1 LNHDA, CDR2 SQIVND (reference sequence). V lost 1 base to trimming and J lost 0 bases, with 7 bases between them. This CDR3 has 15 residues. The CDR3 reads CASSIGVVSNQPQHF. CDR3 coding DNA: TGTGCCAGTAGTATAGGTGTCGTTAGCAATCAGCCCCAGCATTTT.

The V and J genes are TRBV7-2 and TRBJ1-2, with 7 bases matching TRBD1. CDR1 is SGHTA and CDR2 is FQGNSA in the germline V gene. Unmatched junction bases numbered 9, after V lost 4 bases and J lost 1 base. The CDR3 contains 16 residues. CDR3 coding DNA: TGTGCCAGCAGCTACCACCGGGACAGCTATAACTATGGCTACACCTTC. Residues: CASSYHRDSYNYGYTF.